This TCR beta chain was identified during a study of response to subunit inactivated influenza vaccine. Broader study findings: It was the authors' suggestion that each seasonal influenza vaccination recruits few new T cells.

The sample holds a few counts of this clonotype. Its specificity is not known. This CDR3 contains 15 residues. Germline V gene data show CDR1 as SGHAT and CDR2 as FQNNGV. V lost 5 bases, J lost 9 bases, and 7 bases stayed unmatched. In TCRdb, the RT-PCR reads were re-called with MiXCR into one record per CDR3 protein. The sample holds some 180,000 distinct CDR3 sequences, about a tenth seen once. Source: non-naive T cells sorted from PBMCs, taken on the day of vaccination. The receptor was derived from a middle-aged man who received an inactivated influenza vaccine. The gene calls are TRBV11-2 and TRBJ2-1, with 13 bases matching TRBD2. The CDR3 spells CASSRTSGRKIEQFF. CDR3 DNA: TGTGCCAGCAGCCGGACTAGCGGGAGAAAGATTGAGCAGTTCTTC.